This TCR beta chain came from a study of blood T cell repertoires in COVID-19. Looking at the study overall: Samples came from the United States, Italy and Spain, spanning acute and convalescent COVID-19. PBMCs, B-cell-depleted T cells, or T cells were the source of the cDNA or gDNA that made up the material.

Participants spanned ages roughly 18 to 90 years and resided in roughly 22 US areas. Clinical history as reported by participants underpinned cohort assignment. The data were produced by immunoSEQ multiplex PCR, yet TCRdb's version contains in-frame clones alone and is incomplete. The profile shows fewer than 350,000 clones, approximately 91% of them singletons. V lost 4 bases and J 3 bases, leaving 11 bases between the germline ends. This CDR3 is built from 13 residues. Looked up from germline, CDR1 is SGHRS and CDR2 is YFSETQ. Sample: PBMCs or T cells enriched from blood (not recorded which). This receptor was obtained from a woman in her thirties or forties with acute COVID-19. The V call is TRBV5-1, the J call TRBJ2-7; D perhaps matches TRBD2 (5 bases). The CDR3 sequence: CASSRGQDYEQYF. The CDR3 bases are TGCGCCAGCAGCCGGGGTCAGGACTACGAGCAGTACTTC. Full variable domain (rest looked up from reference TRBV5-1 and TRBJ2-7): KAGVTQTPRYLIKTRGQQVTLSCSPISGHRSVSWYQQTPGQGLQFLFEYFSETQRNKGNFPGRFSGRQFSNSRSEMNVSTLELGDSALYLCASSRGQDYEQYFGPGTRLTVT.